Listed here are 25 T cell receptor beta chains from one sample, sequenced in a study of T cell responses to AZD1222 COVID-19 vaccine. Measured with immunoSEQ multiplex PCR; TCRdb has only the in-frame clones, and not every one. The repertoire holds around 120,000 clones, around 87% seen once, with roughly 1.3% in the top ten. Sequencing used peripheral blood, obtained on day 0 of AZD1222 vaccination. These receptors all come from an adult in good health.

The CDR3 region is CASSIRTSGVSYNEQFF. Here the CDR3 DNA reads TGCGCCAGCAGCATCCGGACTAGCGGGGTATCCTACAATGAGCAGTTCTTC. The rearrangement joins TRBV5-1 to TRBJ2-1; TRBD2 aligns across 12 bases. Germline CDR1 is SGHRS and CDR2 is YFSETQ. The CDR3 sequence is 17 residues long. J lost 1 base, V lost 4 bases, and 6 bases had no gene match.

This chain joins TRBV6-6 and TRBJ2-7; TRBD2 matches at 13 bases. Germline trimming cut 7 bases from V and 3 bases from J; bases unmatched to any gene: 6. Germline V gives CDR1 MNHNY, CDR2 SVGAGI (reference sequence). The CDR3 spans 15 residues. The CDR3 DNA sequence: TGTGCCAGCACCCCACGACTAGCGGGGGGCTACGAGCAGTACTTC. Protein: CASTPRLAGGYEQYF.

The chain joins TRBV3-1 (or the pseudogene TRBV3-2) to TRBJ2-3, with a tentative D call TRBD2 (5 bases). With 3 bases removed from V and 4 bases from J, the gap between germline ends came to 14 bases. CDR3 length: 15 residues. Germline-derived CDR1 and CDR2 are LGHDT and YNNKEL (reference sequence). This CDR3 is CASSQDGGLSDTQYF. In DNA, the CDR3 is TGTGCCAGCAGCCAGGACGGAGGTTTATCAGATACGCAGTATTTT.

This chain links TRBV6-5 with TRBJ1-1, with TRBD1 matching over 7 bases. This CDR3 comprises 13 residues. CDR1 and CDR2 from the germline V gene are MNHEY and SVGAGI. The V gene end was trimmed by 10 bases and the J gene end by 4 bases; junction bases not matched to a gene: 9. CDR3 sequence: CATRRQGGTEAFF. The CDR3 DNA sequence: TGTGCCACACGAAGACAGGGAGGCACTGAAGCTTTCTTT.

The chain couples TRBV5-1 to TRBJ1-4, with 7 bases lining up with TRBD1. The length of the CDR3 is 13 residues. Per germline, CDR1 SGHRS and CDR2 YFSETQ. The V segment lost 6 bases and the J segment 8 bases; nucleotides outside the gene matches: 7. The CDR3 coding sequence is TGCGCCAGCACCCAGGGGGGAGGCGAAAAACTGTTTTTT. Protein product: CASTQGGGEKLFF.

The chain links TRBV18 to TRBJ1-1; TRBD1 agrees at 9 bases. V lost 6 bases to trimming and J lost 10 bases; unmatched junction nucleotides: 9. Germline values: CDR1 KGHSH, CDR2 LQKENI. CDR3 length: 13 residues. The CDR3 DNA follows: TGTGCCAGCTCTTCACAGGGGGCCATGGGAGCTTTCTTT. Translation: CASSSQGAMGAFF.

This clone was observed once. The chain links TRBV12-3 or TRBV12-4 to TRBJ1-2; TRBD1 matches 7 bases. The J segment lost 7 bases and the V segment lost 10 bases, leaving 6 bases of the junction unmatched. The CDR3 is made up of 11 amino acids. Written as DNA, the CDR3 is TGTGCCACGACAGGGCGGCTTGGCTACACCTTC. This gives the protein CATTGRLGYTF.

The chain carries TRBV19 and TRBJ1-6; a possible D gene is TRBD1 (6 bases). V was shortened by 1 base and J by 0 bases, with 10 bases between the two germline ends. The CDR3 totals 17 residues. Germline V lookup: CDR1 LNHDA, CDR2 SQIVND (reference sequence). The CDR3 DNA is TGTGCCAGTAGTATAGCTACAGGGAGCTCCTATAATTCACCCCTCCACTTT. This gives the protein CASSIATGSSYNSPLHF.

This chain joins TRBV18 and TRBJ1-6; TRBD1 matches 11 bases. Per the germline V gene, CDR1 is KGHSH and CDR2 is LQKENI. J gave up 7 bases and V 6 bases, and 8 bases lay outside the gene matches. This CDR3 comprises 16 residues. The CDR3 loop is CASSPPGQGGNSPLHF. CDR3 coding DNA: TGTGCCAGCTCTCCCCCGGGACAGGGGGGAAATTCACCCCTCCACTTT.

The chain carries TRBV5-4 and TRBJ2-3, with TRBD2 matching over 7 bases. V shed 1 base and J 4 bases; nucleotides not matched to a gene: 6. Per the germline V gene, CDR1 is SGHNT and CDR2 is YYREEE (reference sequence). The CDR3 totals 15 residues. This CDR3 reads CASSLRIGGADTQYF. For the CDR3, the DNA is TGTGCCAGCAGCTTGCGTATTGGGGGGGCAGATACGCAGTATTTT.

The gene calls are TRBV7-9 and TRBJ2-6; weak D call: TRBD1 (5 bases). With 2 bases removed from V and 9 bases from J, the gap between germline ends came to 5 bases. The CDR3 runs 12 residues. Germline loops: CDR1 SEHNR, CDR2 FQNEAQ (reference sequence). CDR3 in amino acids: CASSLQGNVLTF. CDR3 nucleotides: TGTGCCAGCAGCTTACAGGGCAACGTCCTGACTTTC.

The genes are TRBV7-6 and TRBJ2-3; TRBD1 aligns across 12 bases. The CDR3 extends over 17 amino acids. The V segment lost 5 bases and the J segment 2 bases; nucleotides outside the gene matches: 8. Per the germline V gene, CDR1 is SGHVS and CDR2 is FNYEAQ. Here the CDR3 DNA reads TGTGCCAGCAGCCCAGCCGGGACAGGGGGCTTCACAGATACGCAGTATTTT. Protein product: CASSPAGTGGFTDTQYF.

The rearrangement joins TRBV6-2 or TRBV6-3 to TRBJ1-6, with 9 nucleotides matching TRBD1. Germline V gene lookup returns CDR1 MNHEY and CDR2 SVGEGT. The CDR3 is made up of 15 amino acids. After removal of 5 bases from V and 8 bases from J, the junction contained 7 bases not matched to a gene. The CDR3 sequence: CASSLRDRVDSPLHF. The DNA for the CDR3 is TGTGCCAGCAGTCTCCGGGACAGGGTCGATTCACCCCTCCACTTT.

This chain uses TRBV19 with TRBJ2-1; TRBD1 agrees at 7 bases. Trimming took 1 base from V and 5 from J; bases not matched to a gene: 5. The germline CDR1 and CDR2 sequences are LNHDA and SQIVND (reference sequence). The length of the CDR3 is 15 residues. The CDR3 reads CASSIAGGRNNEQFF. CDR3 DNA: TGTGCCAGTAGTATAGCAGGGGGACGGAACAATGAGCAGTTCTTC.

This clone appeared a single time. V usage is TRBV5-4 and J usage is TRBJ2-7; 9 bases map to TRBD1. V shed 4 bases and J 3 bases; nucleotides not matched to a gene: 8. The germline V gene has CDR1 SGHNT and CDR2 YYREEE (reference sequence). CDR3 length: 15 amino acids. Here the CDR3 DNA reads TGTGCCAGCAGCATCGGACAGGGGCAGGACTACGAGCAGTACTTC. It is translated as CASSIGQGQDYEQYF.

This sequence joins TRBV5-8 and TRBJ2-4; a weak D match, TRBD2 (6 bases). This CDR3 has 16 amino acids. In germline, CDR1 is SGHTS, CDR2 YDEGEE. Trimming shortened V by 2 bases and J by 1 base, and 13 bases separated the two germline ends. The CDR3 DNA reads TGTGCCAGCAGCTTCGGGGGACTCCTGGCCAAAAACATTCAGTACTTC. Protein product: CASSFGGLLAKNIQYF.

The chain uses TRBV5-1 and TRBJ1-2; D unresolved. V was pared by 0 bases and J by 5 bases, with 11 bases between. The CDR3 totals 14 residues. Per the germline V gene, CDR1 is SGHRS and CDR2 is YFSETQ. The CDR3 sequence: CASSLGEEAYGYTF. The CDR3, as DNA: TGCGCCAGCAGCTTGGGAGAGGAGGCATATGGCTACACCTTC. The full variable domain, with the rest looked up from reference TRBV5-1 and TRBJ1-2, is KAGVTQTPRYLIKTRGQQVTLSCSPISGHRSVSWYQQTPGQGLQFLFEYFSETQRNKGNFPGRFSGRQFSNSRSEMNVSTLELGDSALYLCASSLGEEAYGYTFGSGTRLTVV.

The chain uses TRBV20-1 and TRBJ2-3; 7 bases line up with TRBD1. The germline V gene has CDR1 DFQATT and CDR2 SNEGSKA (reference sequence). This CDR3 has 13 amino acids. V shed 3 bases and J 4 bases; nucleotides not matched to a gene: 4. This chain's CDR3 is CSASQTGPDTQYF. Here the CDR3 DNA reads TGCAGTGCTAGTCAGACAGGGCCAGATACGCAGTATTTT.

The chain joins TRBV6-2 or TRBV6-3 to TRBJ2-3; D not certain. This CDR3 has 13 amino acids. The ends were cut back, 5 bases at V and 5 bases at J, with 11 bases in the middle. Germline CDR1 is MNHEY and CDR2 is SVGEGT. CDR3 sequence (DNA): TGTGCCAGCAGTCCAACAGTGGGAGATACGCAGTATTTT. It codes for CASSPTVGDTQYF.

This chain uses TRBV3-1 (or the pseudogene TRBV3-2) with TRBJ2-3; D possibly corresponds to TRBD1 (6 bases). CDR1 is LGHDT and CDR2 is YNNKEL in the germline V gene (reference sequence). Trimming removed 1 base from V and 3 bases from J, with 14 bases in between. The CDR3 runs to 16 residues. CDR3 nucleotide sequence: TGTGCCAGCAGCCAAGTCCAGGGGACATCTACAGATACGCAGTATTTT. It specifies CASSQVQGTSTDTQYF.

V is TRBV19 and J is TRBJ2-7; 10 bases align to TRBD1. V gave up 7 bases and J gave up 4 bases; unmatched junction bases: 7. Germline values: CDR1 LNHDA, CDR2 SQIVND (reference sequence). This CDR3 region has 14 residues. The CDR3 bases are TGTGCCAGTACCCCGACAGGGGGCGAGTACGAGCAGTACTTC. Amino acid sequence: CASTPTGGEYEQYF.

The chain employs TRBV3-1 (or the pseudogene TRBV3-2) and TRBJ1-6; D remains unclear. V was shortened by 1 base and J by 7 bases, with 5 bases between the two germline ends. CDR1 is LGHDT and CDR2 is YNNKEL in the germline V gene (reference sequence). The CDR3 is 13 residues long. CDR3 nucleotide sequence: TGTGCCAGCAGCCAAGTGGGGAATTCACCCCTCCACTTT. Translation: CASSQVGNSPLHF.

The CDR3 sequence: CASSQDSRGLLAGEAFF. In DNA form, the CDR3 reads TGTGCCAGCAGCCAAGATTCTAGGGGACTGCTAGCTGGTGAAGCTTTCTTT. This chain connects TRBV14 to TRBJ1-1, with D tentatively TRBD1 (5 bases). This CDR3 is built from 17 residues. Germline V gene lookup returns CDR1 SGHDN and CDR2 FVKESK. V gave up 0 bases and J gave up 7 bases, with 21 bases separating them.

The rearrangement uses TRBV11-2 and TRBJ2-5; D is tentatively TRBD1 or TRBD2 (6 bases each). Trimming stripped 5 bases from V and 3 bases from J, with 22 bases between. Germline V gene sequence: CDR1 SGHAT, CDR2 FQNNGV. This CDR3 has 17 residues. The CDR3 sequence is CASSPRGVADGEETQYF. The CDR3 DNA sequence: TGTGCCAGCAGCCCAAGGGGGGTCGCGGACGGGGAAGAGACCCAGTACTTC.

The genes are TRBV10-2 and TRBJ2-7; a weak D match, TRBD2 (5 bases). Trimming shortened V by 6 bases and J by 2 bases, and 14 bases separated the two germline ends. CDR1 is WSHSY, CDR2 SAAADI, per germline. This CDR3 comprises 14 residues. The CDR3 sequence is CASSLSLVPYEQYF. The CDR3 DNA sequence: TGCGCCAGCAGCCTGTCACTAGTCCCCTACGAGCAGTACTTC.